This entry features one TCR beta chain sequence. Its antigen is not known. Assay used: immunoSEQ multiplex PCR; TCRdb lists only in-frame clones, some missing. The sample has 400,000 or so clones; 96% are singletons. This sample was taken from a study of shared clonotypes between healthy human individuals. Study findings and constraints: It was only blood that was sampled, and tissue repertoires likely differ. As a rule, naive subsets had a larger estimated richness than memory subsets. Shared clonotypes across all four donors exceeded non-shared ones in generation probability.

The germline V gene encodes CDR1 SGHKS and CDR2 YYEKEE (reference sequence). The junction had 8 bases not matched to a gene; V was cut back by 4 bases and J by 6 bases. The CDR3 spans 14 residues. In CD8 memory, CD45RO+ cells were put together with CCR7-negative CD45RA+ TemRA cells. V usage is TRBV5-5 and J usage is TRBJ2-7, with 9 bases lining up with TRBD1. The sequence was collected from a man aged 25 to 45 in good health. Sequencing used memory CD8+ T cells sorted from blood. Subset described: CD45RO+ cells pooled with CCR7-negative TemRA cells. The DNA for the CDR3 is TGTGCCAGCAGCCCCGGGACAGGGTGGGCCGAGCAGTACTTC. Its translation: CASSPGTGWAEQYF.